This T cell receptor beta chain originates from a study of response to subunit inactivated influenza vaccine. TCRdb re-called the RT-PCR reads with MiXCR, one entry per CDR3 protein. The profile shows around 540,000 distinct CDR3 sequences, 12% of them singletons. A note on this clonotype: Its antigen is unidentified.

Study observations and caveats: A suggestion made by the authors is that each seasonal influenza vaccination recruits few new T cells.

The V gene lost 2 bases and the J gene lost 3 bases, with 11 bases spanning the gap. This CDR3 is built from 15 residues. Germline V lookup: CDR1 MDHEN, CDR2 SYDVKM. The TCR comes from a man between 50 and 59 years old who received an inactivated influenza vaccine. The chain uses TRBV28 and TRBJ2-4; D possibly matches TRBD1 or TRBD2 (5 bases each). The sample was PBMCs from blood, taken on the day of vaccination. The CDR3 DNA reads as TGTGCCAGCAGTTTAACCGGGACGGTCAAAAACATTCAGTACTTC. Protein: CASSLTGTVKNIQYF.